This TCR beta chain derives from a study of cytomegalovirus exposure and HLA in healthy donors. Overall study findings and caveats: HLA allele associations emerged for about 16,000 TCR beta sequences in a later analysis, at 0.05 false discovery rate. Being indistinguishable, some V segments were excluded, TRBV6-2 and TRBV6-3 among them.

Losses at the gene ends were 0 bases for V and 6 bases for J; bases not matched to a gene: 9. Looked up from germline, CDR1 is SGDLS and CDR2 is YYNGEE. The CDR3 covers 16 residues. Of note for this clone: Its specificity is unknown.

It was with 60 Vbeta and 13 Jbeta primers that the PCR ran. Sequenced by immunoSEQ multiplex PCR; TCRdb stores in-frame clones only, minus some. This sample has some 180,000 clones, with 80% to 85% found just once. The origin of this receptor is a young woman in good health and CMV-seronegative. Sequences were obtained from PBMCs. J is TRBJ2-5 and V is TRBV9; TRBD2 aligns across 9 bases. The DNA of the CDR3 is TGTGCCAGCAGCGTAGGAGGTAGCGGGAGTCTAAAGACCCAGTACTTC. Amino acid sequence: CASSVGGSGSLKTQYF. The full variable domain, its missing parts supplied by reference TRBV9 and TRBJ2-5, is DSGVTQTPKHLITATGQRVTLRCSPRSGDLSVYWYQQSLDQGLQFLIQYYNGEERAKGNILERFSAQQFPDLHSELNLSSLELGDSALYFCASSVGGSGSLKTQYFGPGTRLLVL.